What follows are 17 T cell receptor beta chains derived from one specimen sequenced in a study of blood T cell repertoires in COVID-19. TCRdb's copy holds only in-frame clones and misses some; the assay was immunoSEQ multiplex PCR. This sample carries 140,000 to 150,000 clones, roughly 90% of them seen once, and the ten largest clones take about 3.2%. Sequencing was carried out using peripheral blood. These receptors all stem from a man in his fifties or sixties with active or convalescent COVID-19.

The genes are TRBV18 and TRBJ2-3; 10 nucleotides match TRBD1. After removal of 4 bases from V and 7 bases from J, the junction contained 5 bases not matched to a gene. Germline CDR1 is KGHSH and CDR2 is LQKENI. The CDR3 is 14 residues long. The CDR3 DNA reads as TGTGCCAGCTCACTGGGACAGGGGATGAATACGCAGTATTTT. Encoded protein: CASSLGQGMNTQYF.

Ten or more counts support this clone. The chain couples TRBV6-6 to TRBJ1-6; 10 positions agree with TRBD1. Germline values: CDR1 MNHNY, CDR2 SVGAGI (reference sequence). CDR3 length: 19 amino acids. The junction had 15 bases not matched to a gene; V was cut back by 6 bases and J by 4 bases. The CDR3 reads CASSRTGTGARVYNSPLHF. CDR3 nucleotide sequence: TGTGCCAGCAGCCGAACCGGGACAGGGGCTAGGGTGTATAATTCACCCCTCCACTTT.

This clone was counted ten times or more. This sequence joins TRBV7-2 and TRBJ1-3; maybe TRBD1 (6 bases). The V and J ends lost 0 bases and 4 bases respectively, with 13 bases between them. This CDR3 spans 16 amino acids. In germline, CDR1 is SGHTA, CDR2 FQGNSA. In DNA, the CDR3 is TGTGCCAGCAGCTTAGCTCCAGGGGCGATAGGAAACACCATATATTTT. Its protein is CASSLAPGAIGNTIYF. Drawing the rest from reference TRBV7-2 and TRBJ1-3, the complete variable domain is GAGVSQSPSNKVTEKGKDVELRCDPISGHTALYWYRQSLGQGLEFLIYFQGNSAPDKSGLPSDRFSAERTGGSVSTLTIQRTQQEDSAVYLCASSLAPGAIGNTIYFGEGSWLTVV.

The rearrangement links TRBV10-3 to TRBJ1-4; D is ambiguous. Trimming stripped 2 bases from V and 6 bases from J, with 7 bases between. This CDR3 is 13 amino acids long. CDR1 is ENHRY, CDR2 SYGVKD, per germline. CDR3 in amino acids: CAISERDDEKLFF. For the CDR3, the DNA is TGTGCCATCAGTGAGAGAGATGATGAAAAACTGTTTTTT.

The chain is built from TRBV7-2 and TRBJ2-5; D might be TRBD2 (5 bases). The germline V gene encodes CDR1 SGHTA and CDR2 FQGNSA. The ends were cut back, 0 bases at V and 5 bases at J, with 10 bases in the middle. This CDR3 contains 14 residues. This CDR3 reads CASSLAVTGETQYF. CDR3 coding DNA: TGTGCCAGCAGCTTAGCGGTCACGGGGGAGACCCAGTACTTC. The complete variable domain, with remaining parts taken from reference TRBV7-2 and TRBJ2-5, reads GAGVSQSPSNKVTEKGKDVELRCDPISGHTALYWYRQSLGQGLEFLIYFQGNSAPDKSGLPSDRFSAERTGGSVSTLTIQRTQQEDSAVYLCASSLAVTGETQYFGPGTRLLVL.

This rearrangement joins TRBV4-3 to TRBJ1-5, with TRBD1 identical over 8 bases. V shed 1 base, J shed 2 bases, and the junction held 7 bases outside the gene matches. CDR1 LGHNA and CDR2 YSLEER come from the germline V gene. This CDR3 has 17 residues. This CDR3 reads CASSQAAGGGGNQPQHF. CDR3 in DNA: TGCGCCAGCAGCCAAGCGGCAGGGGGCGGGGGCAATCAGCCCCAGCATTTT.

This clone was seen only a few times. Here the CDR3 reads CASSLGLGAYEQYF. The CDR3 DNA is TGCGCCAGCAGCTTGGGGCTAGGGGCCTACGAGCAGTACTTC. This chain connects TRBV5-1 to TRBJ2-7; perhaps TRBD1 as D (5 bases). Germline V gene lookup returns CDR1 SGHRS and CDR2 YFSETQ. Trimming took 0 bases from V and 2 from J, leaving 9 bases between them. The CDR3 extends over 14 amino acids.

The rearrangement links TRBV19 to TRBJ1-5; D gene unclear. The CDR3 runs to 13 residues. Trimming removed 1 base at V and 4 bases at J, with 5 bases between. Germline CDR1 is LNHDA and CDR2 is SQIVND (reference sequence). The CDR3 sequence is CASSIAQNQPQHF. The CDR3 DNA reads as TGTGCCAGTAGTATAGCCCAGAATCAGCCCCAGCATTTT.

J is TRBJ2-3 and V is TRBV13, with 9 bases identical to TRBD1. J lost 1 base, V lost 5 bases, and 1 base had no gene match. The germline V gene encodes CDR1 PRHDT and CDR2 FYEKMQ (reference sequence). There are 14 residues in the CDR3. The CDR3 sequence: CASSDRGGTDTQYF. The CDR3 DNA sequence: TGTGCCAGCAGCGACAGGGGGGGCACAGATACGCAGTATTTT.

The gene calls are TRBV7-9 and TRBJ1-2, with a possible D match to TRBD1 (6 bases). The CDR3 has 16 residues. Trimming removed 4 bases from V and 3 bases from J, with 18 bases in between. Germline V CDR1 and CDR2: SEHNR, FQNEAQ (reference sequence). The CDR3 here is CASSSPYNPGDYGYTF. The CDR3 region has the DNA TGTGCCAGCAGCTCGCCCTACAACCCAGGGGACTATGGCTACACCTTC.

J is TRBJ2-3 and V is TRBV19, with 9 bases lining up with TRBD2. Looked up from germline, CDR1 is LNHDA and CDR2 is SQIVND (reference sequence). Unmatched junction bases numbered 16, after V lost 6 bases and J lost 0 bases. The length of the CDR3 is 19 residues. CDR3 bases: TGTGCCAGTAGCCCTGGGTTGGCTAGCGGGATCCATAGCACAGATACGCAGTATTTT. It specifies CASSPGLASGIHSTDTQYF.

The chain recombines TRBV2 with TRBJ1-1, with unresolved D. Germline-derived CDR1 and CDR2 are SNHLY and FYNNEI. V was trimmed by 0 bases and J by 2 bases, leaving 7 bases between them. The CDR3 covers 14 residues. The CDR3 is CASSEARYNTEAFF. CDR3 DNA sequence: TGTGCCAGCAGTGAAGCTCGGTATAACACTGAAGCTTTCTTT.

As concerns this clone: Other DNA sequences of this sample code for an identical CDR3. The rearrangement links TRBV28 to TRBJ2-5, with D tentatively TRBD1 (5 bases). The CDR3 spans 11 residues. V was pared by 6 bases and J by 5 bases, with 7 bases between. Germline lookup yields CDR1 MDHEN and CDR2 SYDVKM. For the CDR3, the DNA is TGTGCCAGCAGCCCAGGGGAGACCCAGTACTTC. Protein sequence: CASSPGETQYF.

J is TRBJ2-1 and V is TRBV7-2, with 8 positions matching TRBD1. The CDR3 has 18 residues. Germline lookup yields CDR1 SGHTA and CDR2 FQGNSA. V shed 2 bases and J 0 bases; nucleotides not matched to a gene: 9. This CDR3 is CASSLIRRQGSSYNEQFF. The CDR3 DNA reads TGTGCCAGCAGCTTAATACGGAGACAGGGGAGCTCCTACAATGAGCAGTTCTTC. Looking up the rest from reference TRBV7-2 and TRBJ2-1 gives the full variable domain: GAGVSQSPSNKVTEKGKDVELRCDPISGHTALYWYRQSLGQGLEFLIYFQGNSAPDKSGLPSDRFSAERTGGSVSTLTIQRTQQEDSAVYLCASSLIRRQGSSYNEQFFGPGTRLTVL.

The V gene is TRBV9, the J gene TRBJ1-1; D ambiguous. V was shortened by 0 bases and J by 5 bases, with 8 bases between the two germline ends. CDR3 length: 13 residues. Per germline, CDR1 SGDLS and CDR2 YYNGEE. CDR3 nucleotide sequence: TGTGCCAGCAGCGTAGTGAGGCAGACTGAAGCTTTCTTT. It encodes CASSVVRQTEAFF.

CDR3 in DNA: TGTGCCAGCAGTTTAAGACCCAGCGGGGGGGCTAGGGAGACCCAGTACTTC. Protein: CASSLRPSGGARETQYF. The chain is built from TRBV27 and TRBJ2-5; 10 bases are a match to TRBD2. V trimming: 2 bases; J trimming: 5 bases; junction bases outside the gene matches: 11. Per the germline V gene, CDR1 is MNHEY and CDR2 is SMNVEV (reference sequence). The CDR3 has 17 residues.

V usage is TRBV2 and J usage is TRBJ2-5; TRBD2 aligns across 11 bases. Germline V lookup: CDR1 SNHLY, CDR2 FYNNEI. Germline trimming cut 10 bases from V and 3 bases from J; bases unmatched to any gene: 7. The CDR3 extends over 14 amino acids. The chain's CDR3 is CATTLSGGEETQYF. CDR3 DNA sequence: TGTGCCACCACCCTTAGCGGGGGGGAAGAGACCCAGTACTTC.